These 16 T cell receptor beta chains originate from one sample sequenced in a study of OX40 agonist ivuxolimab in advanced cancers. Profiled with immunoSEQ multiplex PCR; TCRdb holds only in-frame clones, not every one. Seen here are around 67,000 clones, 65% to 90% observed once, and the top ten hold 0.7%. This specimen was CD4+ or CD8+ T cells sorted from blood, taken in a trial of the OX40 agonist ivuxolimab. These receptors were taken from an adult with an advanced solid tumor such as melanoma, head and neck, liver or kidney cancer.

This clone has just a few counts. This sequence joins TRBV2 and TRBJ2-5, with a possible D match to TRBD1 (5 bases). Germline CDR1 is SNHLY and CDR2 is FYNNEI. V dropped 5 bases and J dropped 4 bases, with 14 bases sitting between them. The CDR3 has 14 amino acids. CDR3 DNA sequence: TGTGCCAGCAGTCAAACTAAGGGGCGAGAGACCCAGTACTTC. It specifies CASSQTKGRETQYF.

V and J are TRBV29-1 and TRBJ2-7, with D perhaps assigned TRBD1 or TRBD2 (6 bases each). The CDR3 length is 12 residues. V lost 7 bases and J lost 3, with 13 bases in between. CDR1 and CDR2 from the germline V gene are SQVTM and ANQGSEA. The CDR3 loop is CSGTGADYEQYF. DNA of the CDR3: TGCAGCGGAACGGGGGCAGACTACGAGCAGTACTTC.

The chain's CDR3 is CASSLLGGALGETQYF. For the CDR3, the DNA is TGTGCCAGCAGCTTATTAGGGGGGGCACTGGGAGAGACCCAGTACTTC. V and J are TRBV7-2 and TRBJ2-5; possible D gene TRBD2, 7 bases. CDR3 length equals 16 residues. Germline V gene sequence: CDR1 SGHTA, CDR2 FQGNSA. Trimming pared 2 bases from V and 4 bases from J, leaving 17 bases between.

The CDR3 loop reads CASSIPPGEPQHF. In DNA, the CDR3 is TGTGCCAGTAGTATACCCCCGGGGGAGCCCCAGCATTTT. The chain recombines TRBV19 with TRBJ1-5; D is perhaps TRBD1 (5 bases). The germline gives CDR1 LNHDA, CDR2 SQIVND (reference sequence). This CDR3 has 13 residues. Deletions cut 2 bases from V and 8 bases from J, with 10 bases between. Supplemented by reference TRBV19 and TRBJ1-5, the full variable domain reads DGGITQSPKYLFRKEGQNVTLSCEQNLNHDAMYWYRQDPGQGLRLIYYSQIVNDFQKGDIAEGYSVSREKKESFPLTVTSAQKNPTAFYLCASSIPPGEPQHFGDGTRLSIL.

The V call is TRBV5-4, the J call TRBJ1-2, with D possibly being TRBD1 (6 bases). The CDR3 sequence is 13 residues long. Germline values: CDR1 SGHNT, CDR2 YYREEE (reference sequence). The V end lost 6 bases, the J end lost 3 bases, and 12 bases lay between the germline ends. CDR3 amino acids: CASTRTADYGYTF. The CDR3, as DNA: TGTGCCAGCACCCGGACAGCCGACTATGGCTACACCTTC.

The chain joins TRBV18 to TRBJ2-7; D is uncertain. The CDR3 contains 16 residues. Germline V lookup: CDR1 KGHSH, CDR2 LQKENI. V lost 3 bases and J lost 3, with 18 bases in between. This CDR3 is CASSPDSGTRSYEQYF. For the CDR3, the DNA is TGTGCCAGCTCACCCGATTCCGGTACCCGAAGCTACGAGCAGTACTTC.

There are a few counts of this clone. CDR3 protein: CASSQGRQSNTGELFF. CDR3 in DNA: TGCGCCAGCAGCCAAGGGCGACAGTCGAACACCGGGGAGCTGTTTTTT. The rearrangement joins TRBV4-1 to TRBJ2-2, with D maybe TRBD1 (5 bases). Deletions cut 1 base from V and 0 bases from J, with 9 bases between. The CDR3 has 16 residues. Germline V gene sequence: CDR1 MGHRA, CDR2 YSYEKL.

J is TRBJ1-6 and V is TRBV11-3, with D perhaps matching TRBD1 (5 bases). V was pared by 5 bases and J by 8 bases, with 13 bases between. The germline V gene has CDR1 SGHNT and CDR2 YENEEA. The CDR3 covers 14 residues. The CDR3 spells CASSRGGLDSPLHF. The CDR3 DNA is TGTGCCAGCAGCCGGGGCGGGCTCGATTCACCCCTCCACTTT.

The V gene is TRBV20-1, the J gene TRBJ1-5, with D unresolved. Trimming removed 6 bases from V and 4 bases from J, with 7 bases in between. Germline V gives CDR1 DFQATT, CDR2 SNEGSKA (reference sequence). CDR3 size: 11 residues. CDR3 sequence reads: CSATGNQPQHF. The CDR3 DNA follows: TGCAGTGCAACGGGTAATCAGCCCCAGCATTTT.

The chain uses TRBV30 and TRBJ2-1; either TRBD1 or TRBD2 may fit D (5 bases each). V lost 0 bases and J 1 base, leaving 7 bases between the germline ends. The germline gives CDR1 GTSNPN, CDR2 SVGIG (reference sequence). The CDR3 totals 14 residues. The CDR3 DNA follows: TGTGCCTGGAGTGTTGGGGGTTCCTACAATGAGCAGTTCTTC. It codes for CAWSVGGSYNEQFF.

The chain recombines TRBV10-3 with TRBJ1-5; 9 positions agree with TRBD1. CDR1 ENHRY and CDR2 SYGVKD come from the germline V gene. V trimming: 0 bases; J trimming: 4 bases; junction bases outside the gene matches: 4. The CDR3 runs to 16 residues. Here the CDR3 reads CAISESLGQGNQPQHF. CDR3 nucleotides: TGTGCCATCAGTGAGTCGTTGGGACAGGGAAATCAGCCCCAGCATTTT.

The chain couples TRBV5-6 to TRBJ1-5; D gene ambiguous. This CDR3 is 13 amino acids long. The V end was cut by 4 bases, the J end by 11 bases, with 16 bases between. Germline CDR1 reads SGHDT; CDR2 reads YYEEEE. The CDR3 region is CASSLGRIAAQHF. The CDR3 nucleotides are TGTGCCAGCAGCCTAGGGAGGATCGCGGCCCAGCATTTT. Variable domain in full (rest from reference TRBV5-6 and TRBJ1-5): DAGVTQSPTHLIKTRGQQVTLRCSPKSGHDTVSWYQQALGQGPQFIFQYYEEEERQRGNFPDRFSGHQFPNYSSELNVNALLLGDSALYLCASSLGRIAAQHFGDGTRLSIL.

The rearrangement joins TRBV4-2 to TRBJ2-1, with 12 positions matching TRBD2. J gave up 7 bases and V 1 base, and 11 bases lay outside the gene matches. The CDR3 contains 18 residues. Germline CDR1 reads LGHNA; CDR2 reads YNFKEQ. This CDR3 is CASSQAGASGRARNEQFF. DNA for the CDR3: TGTGCCAGCAGCCAAGCCGGGGCTAGCGGGAGGGCCAGGAATGAGCAGTTCTTC.

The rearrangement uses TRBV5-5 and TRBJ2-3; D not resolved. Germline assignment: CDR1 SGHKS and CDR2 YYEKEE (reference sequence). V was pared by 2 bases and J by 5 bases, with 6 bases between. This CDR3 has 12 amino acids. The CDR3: CASSLRGDTQYF. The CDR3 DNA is TGTGCCAGCAGCTTAAGAGGAGATACGCAGTATTTT.

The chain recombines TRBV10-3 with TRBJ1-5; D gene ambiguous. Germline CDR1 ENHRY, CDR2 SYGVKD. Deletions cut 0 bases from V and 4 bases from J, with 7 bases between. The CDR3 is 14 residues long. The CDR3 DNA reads TGTGCCATCAGTGAGTCTGGAGATAATCAGCCCCAGCATTTT. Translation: CAISESGDNQPQHF.

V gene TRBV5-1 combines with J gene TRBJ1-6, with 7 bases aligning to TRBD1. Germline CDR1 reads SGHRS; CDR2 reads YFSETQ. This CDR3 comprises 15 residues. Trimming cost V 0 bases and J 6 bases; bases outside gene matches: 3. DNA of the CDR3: TGCGCCAGCAGCTTGGGGGACAGCCCTAATTCACCCCTCCACTTT. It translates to CASSLGDSPNSPLHF.